The clone carrying this TCR beta chain was counted a few times. What it binds is not known. Since all of the isolated RNA was reverse transcribed, expressed TCRB transcripts were what got sequenced. Data came from immunoSEQ multiplex PCR; TCRdb stores just in-frame clones and leaves some out. The table lists about 160,000 clones, 10% of them singletons. This sample is part of a study of beta chain features in type 1 diabetes. Study results and caveats: TCRB CDR3s from Type 1 diabetes patients were moderately but significantly shorter in all four CD4+ subsets. More deletions and fewer insertions at VDJ junctions were seen in type 1 diabetes patients.

There are 18 residues in the CDR3. Trimming removed 1 base from V and 6 bases from J; junction bases left unmatched: 12. In germline, CDR1 is SGHAT, CDR2 FQNNGV. The specimen was central memory CD4+ T cells from blood. This chain connects TRBV11-2 to TRBJ2-1; 10 bases line up with TRBD2. The receptor was isolated from a man between 25 and 39 years old with type 1 diabetes. In DNA form, the CDR3 reads TGTGCCAGCAGCTTAGCTATGCTAGCGGGAGATCCCAGCAATGAGCAGTTCTTC. Its translation is CASSLAMLAGDPSNEQFF.